The TCR beta chain under discussion was sequenced for a study of blood T cell repertoires in COVID-19. Profiled with immunoSEQ multiplex PCR; TCRdb holds only in-frame clones, not every one. The data show some 290,000 clones, more than 90% seen once. The junction had 6 bases not matched to a gene; V was cut back by 7 bases and J by 3 bases. Looked up from germline, CDR1 is SQVTM and CDR2 is ANQGSEA. This CDR3 spans 12 amino acids. The genes are TRBV29-1 and TRBJ2-7; 7 bases fit TRBD2. The receptor was derived from a woman aged 25 to 39 who had been exposed to COVID-19. Specimen: PBMCs or T cells enriched from blood (not recorded which). DNA of the CDR3: TGCAGCGCGGTTGGGGGGGGCTACGAGCAGTACTTC. It is translated as CSAVGGGYEQYF.